Each of the 25 T cell receptor beta chains below was sequenced from the same sample in a study of T cell responses to AZD1222 COVID-19 vaccine. Here immunoSEQ multiplex PCR was the method, and the copy in TCRdb shows in-frame clones only, minus some. The sample lists about 120,000 clones, 90% occurring once. This sample comprised peripheral blood, obtained on day 0 of AZD1222 vaccination. These receptors were collected from an adult in good health.

This clone was recorded once. V is TRBV3-1 (or the pseudogene TRBV3-2) and J is TRBJ2-7; a possible D gene is TRBD2 (6 bases). V shed 4 bases and J shed 2 bases, with 18 bases lying between them. This CDR3 is 16 amino acids long. Germline V CDR1 and CDR2: LGHDT, YNNKEL (reference sequence). CDR3 DNA: TGTGCCAGCAGCCCCCCCCAGCGTGGCGGGACCTACGAGCAGTACTTC. Translation: CASSPPQRGGTYEQYF.

In its sample, this clone was seen a few times. The chain recombines TRBV12-3 or TRBV12-4 with TRBJ1-5, with D uncertain. The CDR3 consists of 12 residues. Trimming pared 4 bases from V and 3 bases from J, leaving 4 bases between. The CDR3 DNA follows: TGTGCCAGCAGTTCCCCCAATCAGCCCCAGCATTTT. This encodes CASSSPNQPQHF.

The chain is built from TRBV2 and TRBJ2-2; no definite D call. Germline CDR1 and CDR2: SNHLY and FYNNEI. The V end lost 3 bases, the J end lost 7 bases, and 9 bases lay between the germline ends. The length of the CDR3 is 13 residues. The CDR3 sequence is CASSDLVNGELFF. The CDR3 region has the DNA TGTGCCAGCAGTGATTTGGTGAACGGGGAGCTGTTTTTT.

CDR3 nucleotides: TGTGCCAGCAGCGCTGGGGGGCCCTTAGAAACTGAAGCTTTCTTT. Translated: CASSAGGPLETEAFF. The chain links TRBV5-4 to TRBJ1-1; D may be TRBD1 (6 bases). The germline V gene encodes CDR1 SGHNT and CDR2 YYREEE (reference sequence). V lost 4 bases to trimming and J lost 5 bases, with 18 bases between them. The CDR3 is made up of 15 amino acids.

This chain joins TRBV7-9 and TRBJ2-3; possibly TRBD2 for D (5 bases). Trimming cost V 5 bases and J 4 bases, with 19 bases left between them. CDR1 and CDR2 (germline): SEHNR, FQNEAQ (reference sequence). This CDR3 is built from 16 residues. The CDR3 protein is CASSDYQVGASDTQYF. The CDR3 DNA reads as TGTGCCAGCAGCGACTACCAGGTGGGAGCGTCAGATACGCAGTATTTT.

The rearrangement uses TRBV19 and TRBJ1-3; D is perhaps TRBD1 (5 bases). The CDR3 is made up of 13 amino acids. Germline-derived CDR1 and CDR2 are LNHDA and SQIVND (reference sequence). V lost 5 bases and J lost 4, with 9 bases in between. CDR3 residues: CASSGAAGNTIYF. CDR3 nucleotide sequence: TGTGCCAGTAGTGGGGCAGCCGGAAACACCATATATTTT.

The chain has TRBV18 and TRBJ1-2; D unclear. V gave up 0 bases and J gave up 4 bases, with 6 bases separating them. This CDR3 contains 13 residues. Germline CDR1 KGHSH, CDR2 LQKENI. The CDR3 DNA reads TGTGCCAGCTCACCACCAACGAGCTATGGCTACACCTTC. It specifies CASSPPTSYGYTF.

The V call is TRBV6-2 or TRBV6-3, the J call TRBJ1-6; D unclear. The CDR3 sequence is 17 residues long. V shed 0 bases and J shed 3 bases, with 12 bases lying between them. Germline assignment: CDR1 MNHEY and CDR2 SVGEGT. CDR3 protein: CASSYSKSQVYNSPLHF. The CDR3 region has the DNA TGTGCCAGCAGTTACTCGAAGAGTCAGGTCTATAATTCACCCCTCCACTTT.

The chain recombines TRBV14 with TRBJ1-6; 7 bases are a match to TRBD1. With V trimmed by 6 bases and J by 7 bases, 3 bases remained unmatched. This CDR3 spans 13 amino acids. CDR1 and CDR2 from the germline V gene are SGHDN and FVKESK. CDR3 region: CASSPRGNSPLHF. The CDR3 region has the DNA TGTGCCAGCAGTCCCAGGGGGAATTCACCCCTCCACTTT.

This chain links TRBV5-1 with TRBJ2-1; D gene uncertain. V lost 1 base, J lost 7 bases, and 6 bases lay in between. This CDR3 spans 12 amino acids. Looked up from germline, CDR1 is SGHRS and CDR2 is YFSETQ. The CDR3: CASSLNGNEQFF. The CDR3 bases are TGCGCCAGCAGCTTGAATGGAAATGAGCAGTTCTTC.

V usage is TRBV18 and J usage is TRBJ1-5; a weak D match, TRBD1 (5 bases). With 4 bases removed from V and 16 bases from J, the gap between germline ends came to 23 bases. Per germline, CDR1 KGHSH and CDR2 LQKENI. This CDR3 comprises 14 residues. The CDR3, as DNA: TGTGCCAGCTCACGAGAGTCACGGGAGGGCAGGGTACATTTT. It is translated as CASSRESREGRVHF.

V and J are TRBV3-1 (or the pseudogene TRBV3-2) and TRBJ1-3; the D is unclear. Germline V gene sequence: CDR1 LGHDT, CDR2 YNNKEL (reference sequence). The ends were cut back, 1 base at V and 0 bases at J, with 10 bases in the middle. CDR3 size: 16 residues. CDR3 sequence: CASSQGTASSGNTIYF. DNA for the CDR3: TGTGCCAGCAGCCAAGGGACGGCCAGCTCTGGAAACACCATATATTTT.

This sequence joins TRBV29-1 and TRBJ2-1; D perhaps matches TRBD2 (5 bases). This CDR3 contains 13 residues. Germline loops: CDR1 SQVTM, CDR2 ANQGSEA. V lost 0 bases and J lost 9, with 12 bases in between. The CDR3 loop reads CSVEDSLGSEQFF. CDR3 sequence (DNA): TGCAGCGTTGAAGATTCGTTAGGGAGTGAGCAGTTCTTC.

V is TRBV7-2 and J is TRBJ2-2, with a tentative D call TRBD2 (6 bases). The CDR3 runs 15 residues. Germline lookup yields CDR1 SGHTA and CDR2 FQGNSA. Trimming took 0 bases from V and 5 from J, leaving 10 bases between them. The CDR3 DNA follows: TGTGCCAGCAGCTTAGCAGGGGCGGGAACCGGGGAGCTGTTTTTT. Translating it yields CASSLAGAGTGELFF.

CDR3 region: CASSHDVRGGAGEAFF. As DNA, the CDR3 is TGTGCCAGCAGCCACGACGTCCGAGGGGGGGCGGGCGAAGCTTTCTTT. V usage is TRBV7-9 and J usage is TRBJ1-1; TRBD1 is a possible D gene (6 bases). The CDR3 sequence is 16 residues long. The germline CDR1 and CDR2 sequences are SEHNR and FQNEAQ (reference sequence). Trimming cost V 5 bases and J 8 bases, with 24 bases left between them.

This clone appeared once. J is TRBJ1-1 and V is TRBV7-2; D unresolved. Germline V lookup: CDR1 SGHTA, CDR2 FQGNSA. CDR3 length equals 13 residues. V lost 2 bases, J lost 1 base, and 5 bases lay in between. The CDR3 DNA is TGTGCCAGCAGCTTAAATCGGAACACTGAAGCTTTCTTT. Its protein is CASSLNRNTEAFF.

V gene TRBV29-1 combines with J gene TRBJ2-7; TRBD1 might be the D (6 bases). In germline, CDR1 is SQVTM, CDR2 ANQGSEA. Between the trimmed V and J ends, which lost 6 bases and 2 bases, there was a span of 11 bases. This CDR3 region has 12 residues. CDR3 region: CSVQTGTYEQYF. CDR3 nucleotides: TGCAGCGTGCAGACAGGAACCTACGAGCAGTACTTC.

The chain joins TRBV11-2 to TRBJ1-6; a weak D match, TRBD1 (6 bases). Looked up from germline, CDR1 is SGHAT and CDR2 is FQNNGV. This CDR3 spans 17 amino acids. V was shortened by 3 bases and J by 12 bases, with 24 bases between the two germline ends. The CDR3 DNA reads as TGTGCCAGCAGCTTCGTAGGTTCAGGGGTTTTGGAGGGACCCCTCCACTTT. Its protein is CASSFVGSGVLEGPLHF.

The CDR3 region has the DNA TGCGCCAGCAGCTTGGGGCCTGAAGAGACCCAGTACTTC. Its translation: CASSLGPEETQYF. This chain links TRBV5-1 with TRBJ2-5; D not certain. V gave up 0 bases and J gave up 3 bases, with 6 bases separating them. From germline, CDR1 is SGHRS and CDR2 YFSETQ. The length of the CDR3 is 13 residues.

V gene TRBV28 combines with J gene TRBJ1-6; D ambiguous. This CDR3 has 15 amino acids. Germline CDR1 and CDR2: MDHEN and SYDVKM. V was cut by 2 bases and J by 7 bases, with 12 bases left in between. The DNA for the CDR3 is TGTGCCAGCAGTTTACGGCTATGGAAAAATTCACCCCTCCACTTT. Residues: CASSLRLWKNSPLHF. The variable domain in full, with the rest retrieved from reference TRBV28 and TRBJ1-6, is DVKVTQSSRYLVKRTGEKVFLECVQDMDHENMFWYRQDPGLGLRLIYFSYDVKMKEKGDIPEGYSVSREKKERFSLILESASTNQTSMYLCASSLRLWKNSPLHFGNGTRLTVT.

The rearrangement links TRBV3-1 (or the pseudogene TRBV3-2) to TRBJ1-1, with no clear D. This CDR3 comprises 14 residues. V gave up 0 bases and J gave up 14 bases, with 19 bases separating them. The germline V gene encodes CDR1 LGHDT and CDR2 YNNKEL (reference sequence). The CDR3 nucleotides read TGTGCCAGCAGCCAAGAGGGTTGGGCAGGCGCCAGGTTCTTT. Amino acids: CASSQEGWAGARFF.

CDR3 region: CASSPSENYGYTF. Written as DNA, the CDR3 is TGTGCCAGCTCACCGAGCGAGAACTATGGCTACACCTTC. This sequence joins TRBV18 and TRBJ1-2; D not resolved. The length of the CDR3 is 13 residues. The germline gives CDR1 KGHSH, CDR2 LQKENI. With 3 bases removed from V and 2 bases from J, the gap between germline ends came to 7 bases.

The chain recombines TRBV10-2 with TRBJ1-6, with TRBD1 as a possible D gene (5 bases). This CDR3 contains 13 residues. V was shortened by 3 bases and J by 7 bases, with 7 bases between the two germline ends. CDR1 is WSHSY and CDR2 is SAAADI in the germline V gene. The CDR3 DNA is TGCGCCAGCAGTGACAGGGAGAATTCACCCCTCCACTTT. Protein product: CASSDRENSPLHF.

J is TRBJ2-1 and V is TRBV25-1, with D perhaps TRBD1 or TRBD2 (5 bases each). The CDR3 length is 12 residues. V lost 9 bases and J lost 4, with 10 bases in between. Germline loops: CDR1 MGHDK, CDR2 SYGVNS. The CDR3 here is CASGGTYNEQFF. The CDR3 nucleotides are TGTGCCAGTGGGGGAACGTACAATGAGCAGTTCTTC. The complete variable domain, with remaining parts taken from reference TRBV25-1 and TRBJ2-1, reads EADIYQTPRYLVIGTGKKITLECSQTMGHDKMYWYQQDPGMELHLIHYSYGVNSTEKGDLSSESTVSRIRTEHFPLTLESARPSHTSQYLCASGGTYNEQFFGPGTRLTVL.

V gene TRBV11-2 combines with J gene TRBJ1-5, with D possibly matching TRBD1 (5 bases). There are 14 residues in the CDR3. V was pared by 6 bases and J by 1 base, with 10 bases between. Germline CDR1 and CDR2: SGHAT and FQNNGV. The CDR3 nucleotides are TGTGCCAGCAGTTCCCGGGACAGCAATCAGCCCCAGCATTTT. Translating it yields CASSSRDSNQPQHF.